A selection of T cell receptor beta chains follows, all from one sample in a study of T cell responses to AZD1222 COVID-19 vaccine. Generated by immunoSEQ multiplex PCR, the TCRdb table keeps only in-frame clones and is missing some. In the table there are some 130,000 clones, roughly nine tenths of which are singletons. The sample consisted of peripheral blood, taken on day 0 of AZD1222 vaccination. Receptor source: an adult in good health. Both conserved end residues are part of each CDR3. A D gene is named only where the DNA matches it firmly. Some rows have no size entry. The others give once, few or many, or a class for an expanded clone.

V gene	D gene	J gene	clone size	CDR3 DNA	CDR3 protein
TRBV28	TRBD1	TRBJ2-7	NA	TGTGCCAGCAGTTTTAGGCTGGACAGGTTGACCTACGAGCAGTACTTC	CASSFRLDRLTYEQYF
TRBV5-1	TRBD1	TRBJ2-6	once	TGCGCCAGCAGCCCACTCACAGGGGTCTCTGGGGCCAACGTCCTGACTTTC	CASSPLTGVSGANVLTF
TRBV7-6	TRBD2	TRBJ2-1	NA	TGTGCCAGCAGCTTAGCGATGAGGCTAGCGGAGTACAATGAGCAGTTCTTC	CASSLAMRLAEYNEQFF
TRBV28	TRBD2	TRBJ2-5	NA	TGTGCCAGCAGCCAGACTAGCGGGGGGTACCAAGAGACCCAGTACTTC	CASSQTSGGYQETQYF
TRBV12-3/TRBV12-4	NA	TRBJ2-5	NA	TGTGCCAGCAGTTTTCGCGGGGAAGAGACCCAGTACTTC	CASSFRGEETQYF
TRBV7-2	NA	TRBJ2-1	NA	TGTGCCAGCAGCTTATTCCCCCCCGGGAGCTCCTACAATGAGCAGTTCTTC	CASSLFPPGSSYNEQFF
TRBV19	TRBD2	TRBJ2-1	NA	TGTGCCAGTAGTCAACTAGCGGGCTCCTACAATGAGCAGTTCTTC	CASSQLAGSYNEQFF
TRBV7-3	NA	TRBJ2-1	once	TGTGCCAGCAGCCTGGGACACCCTGAGAGCTCCTACAATGAGCAGTTCTTC	CASSLGHPESSYNEQFF
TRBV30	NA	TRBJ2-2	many	TGTGCCTGGAGTGTTTTCCCGGGAGCCCTCGCCGGGGAGCTGTTTTTT	CAWSVFPGALAGELFF
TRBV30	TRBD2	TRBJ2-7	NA	TGTGCCTGGAGTGTATTTACGTGGGAGGGAAGCCAAAACTACGAGCAGTACTTC	CAWSVFTWEGSQNYEQYF
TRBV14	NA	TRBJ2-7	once	TGTGCCAGCAGCCCCGGACTGGCATATGACTACGAGCAGTACTTC	CASSPGLAYDYEQYF
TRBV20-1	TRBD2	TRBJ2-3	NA	TGCAGTGCTAGTGGGCCCCCTCCCGGACTAGCGGGAGGGGGTAGGGATACGCAGTATTTT	CSASGPPPGLAGGGRDTQYF
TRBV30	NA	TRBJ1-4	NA	TGTGCCTGGAGTGTAGGTGGGGGGCGGCCTAATGAAAAACTGTTTTTT	CAWSVGGGRPNEKLFF
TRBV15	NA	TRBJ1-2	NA	TGTGCCACCAGCAGAGATCCTCTTGGCGGCTACACCTTC	CATSRDPLGGYTF
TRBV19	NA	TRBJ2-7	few	TGTGCCAATTGGGACTCCTACGAGCAGTACTTC	CANWDSYEQYF
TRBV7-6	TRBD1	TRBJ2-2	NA	TGTGCCAGCAGCAAGGACAGGGGGCCAGACACCGGGGAGCTGTTTTTT	CASSKDRGPDTGELFF